The clone carrying this T cell receptor beta chain has just one count. The entry originates in a study of T cell responses to AZD1222 COVID-19 vaccine. Assay used: immunoSEQ multiplex PCR; TCRdb lists only in-frame clones, some missing. This table holds 250,000 to 300,000 clones, 94% found once. Germline loops: CDR1 SSHAT, CDR2 FNYEAQ (reference sequence). V lost 5 bases, J lost 1 base, and 20 bases stayed unmatched. The CDR3 sequence is 19 residues long. The sample consisted of peripheral blood, taken 28 days after the second AZD1222 dose. V usage is TRBV7-7 and J usage is TRBJ2-7, with 7 bases aligning to TRBD2. This receptor was identified in an adult who received the AZD1222 COVID-19 vaccine. CDR3 sequence: CASSARPLAETKGSYEQYF. CDR3 in DNA: TGTGCCAGCAGCGCCCGCCCCCTAGCGGAAACAAAAGGGTCCTACGAGCAGTACTTC. Together with reference TRBV7-7 and TRBJ2-7, the CDR3 gives the full variable domain: GAGVSQSPRYKVTKRGQDVTLRCDPISSHATLYWYQQALGQGPEFLTYFNYEAQPDKSGLPSDRFSAERPEGSISTLTIQRTEQRDSAMYRCASSARPLAETKGSYEQYFGPGTRLTVT.